This TCR beta chain was found in a study of blood T cells in healthy people across ages. The use of a sample-barcoded 5' primer and a J-beta primer mix characterized a second PCR of roughly 7 to 11 cycles. A tag from a template-switch adaptor with 12 random nucleotides marked each cDNA molecule. TCRdb re-called the 5' RACE reads with MiXCR, one entry per CDR3 protein. This sample has about 800,000 distinct CDR3 sequences; 25% occur once, and the top ten carry under 4.5%. Overall study results and limits: Age showed a roughly linear inverse relationship with TCR beta diversity per million T cells.

Trimming cost V 5 bases and J 2 bases, with 16 bases left between them. Germline V gene sequence: CDR1 DFQATT, CDR2 SNEGSKA (reference sequence). The CDR3 sequence is 14 residues long. This clonotype was observed a handful of times. Its target is unknown. In addition, the sample was reused for a study of T cells of mothers and their children.

The chain combines TRBV20-1 with TRBJ2-7; D ambiguous. Sequencing was done on a sample of blood. The clonotype comes from a boy between 10 and 17 years old in good health. The CDR3, as DNA: TGCAGTGCTGTTCGGAGTCGGGCCACCTACGAGCAGTACTTC. Amino acids: CSAVRSRATYEQYF.